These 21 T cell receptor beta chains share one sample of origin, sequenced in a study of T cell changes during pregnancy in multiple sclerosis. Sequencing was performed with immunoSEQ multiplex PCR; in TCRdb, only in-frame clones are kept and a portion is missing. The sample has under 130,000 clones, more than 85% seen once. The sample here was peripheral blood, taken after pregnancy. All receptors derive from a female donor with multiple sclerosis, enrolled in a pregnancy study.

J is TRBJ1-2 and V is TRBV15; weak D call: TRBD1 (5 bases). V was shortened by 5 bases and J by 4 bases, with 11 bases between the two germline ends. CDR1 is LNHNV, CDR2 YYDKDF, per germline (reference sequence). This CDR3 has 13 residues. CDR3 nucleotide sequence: TGTGCCACCAGCCACGACAGTAGCTATGGCTACACCTTC. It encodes CATSHDSSYGYTF.

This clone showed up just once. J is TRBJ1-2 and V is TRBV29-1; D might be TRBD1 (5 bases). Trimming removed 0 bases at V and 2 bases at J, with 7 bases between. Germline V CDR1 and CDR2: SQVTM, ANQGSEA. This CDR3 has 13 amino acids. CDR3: CSVEDGANYGYTF. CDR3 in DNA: TGCAGCGTTGAAGATGGGGCGAACTATGGCTACACCTTC.

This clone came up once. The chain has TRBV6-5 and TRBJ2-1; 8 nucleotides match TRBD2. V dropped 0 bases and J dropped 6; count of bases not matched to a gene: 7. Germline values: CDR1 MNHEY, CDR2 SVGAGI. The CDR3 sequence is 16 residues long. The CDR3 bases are TGTGCCAGCAGTTACTCGGCCGGGGGGGGTGGCAATGAGCAGTTCTTC. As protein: CASSYSAGGGGNEQFF.

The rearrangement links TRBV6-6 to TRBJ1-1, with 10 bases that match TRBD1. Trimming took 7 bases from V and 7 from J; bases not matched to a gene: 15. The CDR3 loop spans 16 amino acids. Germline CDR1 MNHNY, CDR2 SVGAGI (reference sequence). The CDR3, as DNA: TGTGCCAGCACCTCCCGGGACAGGGGCATCTGGGATGAAGCTTTCTTT. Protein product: CASTSRDRGIWDEAFF.

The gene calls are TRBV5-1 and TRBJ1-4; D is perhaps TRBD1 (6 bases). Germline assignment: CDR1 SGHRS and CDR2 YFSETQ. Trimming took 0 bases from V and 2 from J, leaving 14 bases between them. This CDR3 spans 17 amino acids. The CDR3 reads CASSLGTKGGTNEKLFF. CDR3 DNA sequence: TGCGCCAGCAGCTTGGGGACGAAGGGGGGGACTAATGAAAAACTGTTTTTT.

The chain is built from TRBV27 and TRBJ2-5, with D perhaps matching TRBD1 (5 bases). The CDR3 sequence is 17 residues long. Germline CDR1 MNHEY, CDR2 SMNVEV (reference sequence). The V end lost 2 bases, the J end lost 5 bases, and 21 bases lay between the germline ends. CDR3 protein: CASSLRVTRGYYETQYF. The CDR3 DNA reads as TGTGCCAGCAGTTTACGTGTCACAAGGGGATATTATGAGACCCAGTACTTC.

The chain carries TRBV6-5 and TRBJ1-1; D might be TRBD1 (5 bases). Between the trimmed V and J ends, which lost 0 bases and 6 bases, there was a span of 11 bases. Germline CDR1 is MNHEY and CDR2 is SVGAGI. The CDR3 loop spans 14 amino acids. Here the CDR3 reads CASSYSNRKPEAFF. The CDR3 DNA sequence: TGTGCCAGCAGTTACTCCAACAGGAAGCCTGAAGCTTTCTTT.

CDR3 sequence (DNA): TGTGCCAGCAGCTTAGAGACAGGGACCTATGGCTACACCTTC. Translated: CASSLETGTYGYTF. J is TRBJ1-2 and V is TRBV7-2; the match to TRBD1 covers 7 bases. The J segment lost 4 bases and the V segment lost 1 base, leaving 3 bases of the junction unmatched. The CDR3 spans 14 residues. Germline CDR1 and CDR2: SGHTA and FQGNSA.

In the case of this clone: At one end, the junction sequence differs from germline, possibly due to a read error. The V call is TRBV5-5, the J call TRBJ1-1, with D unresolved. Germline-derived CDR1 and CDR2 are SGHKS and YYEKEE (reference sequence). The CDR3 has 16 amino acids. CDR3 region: CASSNPDSYFETYEIF. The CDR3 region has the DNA TGTGCCAGCAGCAATCCGGACTCATATTTTGAGACTTACGAGATCTTT.

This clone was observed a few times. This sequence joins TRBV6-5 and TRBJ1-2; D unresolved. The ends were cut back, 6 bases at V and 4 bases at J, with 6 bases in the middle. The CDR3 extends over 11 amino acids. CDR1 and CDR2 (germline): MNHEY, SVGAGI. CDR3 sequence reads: CASRGPYGYTF. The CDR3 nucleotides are TGTGCCAGCAGGGGCCCCTATGGCTACACCTTC.

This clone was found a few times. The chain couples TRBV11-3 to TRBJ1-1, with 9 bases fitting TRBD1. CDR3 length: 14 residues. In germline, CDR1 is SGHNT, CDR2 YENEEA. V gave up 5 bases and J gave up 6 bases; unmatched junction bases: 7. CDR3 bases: TGTGCCAGCAGCCCAGGGACAGGGAGGGCTGAAGCTTTCTTT. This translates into CASSPGTGRAEAFF. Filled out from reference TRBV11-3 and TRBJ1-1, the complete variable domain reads EAGVVQSPRYKIIEKKQPVAFWCNPISGHNTLYWYLQNLGQGPELLIRYENEEAVDDSQLPKDRFSAERLKGVDSTLKIQPAELGDSAVYLCASSPGTGRAEAFFGQGTRLTVV.

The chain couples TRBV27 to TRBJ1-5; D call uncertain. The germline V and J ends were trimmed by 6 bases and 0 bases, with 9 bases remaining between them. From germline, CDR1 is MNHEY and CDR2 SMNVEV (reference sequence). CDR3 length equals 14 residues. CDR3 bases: TGTGCCAGCAGGCCACAGAATAGCAATCAGCCCCAGCATTTT. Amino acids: CASRPQNSNQPQHF.

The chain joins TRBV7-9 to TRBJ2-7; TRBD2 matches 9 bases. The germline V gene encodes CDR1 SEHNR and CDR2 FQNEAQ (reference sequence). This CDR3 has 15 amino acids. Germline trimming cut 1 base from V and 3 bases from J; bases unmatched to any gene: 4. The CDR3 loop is CASSLGRTSDYEQYF. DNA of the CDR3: TGTGCCAGCAGCTTAGGCAGGACTAGCGACTACGAGCAGTACTTC.

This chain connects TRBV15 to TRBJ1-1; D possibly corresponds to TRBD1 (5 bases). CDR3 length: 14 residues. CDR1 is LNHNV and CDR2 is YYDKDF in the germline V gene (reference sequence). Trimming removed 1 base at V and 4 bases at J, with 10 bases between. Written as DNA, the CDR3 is TGTGCCACCAGCAGAGCCCAGGGCGCCACTGAAGCTTTCTTT. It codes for CATSRAQGATEAFF. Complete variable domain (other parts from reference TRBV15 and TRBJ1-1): DAMVIQNPRYQVTQFGKPVTLSCSQTLNHNVMYWYQQKSSQAPKLLFHYYDKDFNNEADTPDNFQSRRPNTSFCFLDIRSPGLGDTAMYLCATSRAQGATEAFFGQGTRLTVV.

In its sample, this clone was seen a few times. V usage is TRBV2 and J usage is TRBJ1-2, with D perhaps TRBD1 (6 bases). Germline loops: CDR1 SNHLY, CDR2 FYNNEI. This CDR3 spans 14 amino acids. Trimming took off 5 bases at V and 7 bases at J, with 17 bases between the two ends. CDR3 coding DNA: TGTGCCAGCAGTACAGGGCGCAGCCTGGGTGGCTACACCTTC. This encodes CASSTGRSLGGYTF.

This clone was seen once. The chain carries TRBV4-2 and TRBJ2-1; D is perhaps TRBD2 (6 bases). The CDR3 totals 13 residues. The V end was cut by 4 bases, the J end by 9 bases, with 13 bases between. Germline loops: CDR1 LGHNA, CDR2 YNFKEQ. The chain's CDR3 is CASSLGEATEQFF. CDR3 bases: TGTGCCAGCAGCCTAGGGGAGGCTACTGAGCAGTTCTTC.

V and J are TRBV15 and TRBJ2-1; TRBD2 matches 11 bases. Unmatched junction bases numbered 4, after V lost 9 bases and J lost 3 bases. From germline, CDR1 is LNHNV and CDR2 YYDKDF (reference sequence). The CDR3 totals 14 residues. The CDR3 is CATRTSGGYNEQFF. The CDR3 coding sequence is TGTGCCACACGAACTAGCGGGGGCTACAATGAGCAGTTCTTC.

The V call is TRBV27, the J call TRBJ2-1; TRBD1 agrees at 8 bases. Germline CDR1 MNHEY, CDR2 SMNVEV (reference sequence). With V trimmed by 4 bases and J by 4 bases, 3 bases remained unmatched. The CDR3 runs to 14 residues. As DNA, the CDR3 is TGTGCCAGCAGTTACGGGACAGGATACAATGAGCAGTTCTTC. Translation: CASSYGTGYNEQFF.

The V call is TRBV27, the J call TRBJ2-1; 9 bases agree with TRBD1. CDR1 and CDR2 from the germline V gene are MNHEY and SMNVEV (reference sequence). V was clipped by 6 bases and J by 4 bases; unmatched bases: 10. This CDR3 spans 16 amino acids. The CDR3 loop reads CASRRRQGDSYNEQFF. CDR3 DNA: TGTGCCAGCAGACGACGACAGGGGGACTCATACAATGAGCAGTTCTTC.

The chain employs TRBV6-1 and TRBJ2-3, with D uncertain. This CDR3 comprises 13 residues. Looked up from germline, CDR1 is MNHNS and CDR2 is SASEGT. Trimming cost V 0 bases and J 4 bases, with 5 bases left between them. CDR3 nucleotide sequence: TGTGCCAGCAGTGAAGCTCCGGCAGATACGCAGTATTTT. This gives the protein CASSEAPADTQYF.

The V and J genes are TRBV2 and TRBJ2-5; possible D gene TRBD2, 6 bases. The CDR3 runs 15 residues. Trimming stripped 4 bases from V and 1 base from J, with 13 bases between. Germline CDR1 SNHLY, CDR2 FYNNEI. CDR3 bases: TGTGCCAGCAGTGGTGCGGGGACCCGCCAAGAGACCCAGTACTTC. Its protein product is CASSGAGTRQETQYF.